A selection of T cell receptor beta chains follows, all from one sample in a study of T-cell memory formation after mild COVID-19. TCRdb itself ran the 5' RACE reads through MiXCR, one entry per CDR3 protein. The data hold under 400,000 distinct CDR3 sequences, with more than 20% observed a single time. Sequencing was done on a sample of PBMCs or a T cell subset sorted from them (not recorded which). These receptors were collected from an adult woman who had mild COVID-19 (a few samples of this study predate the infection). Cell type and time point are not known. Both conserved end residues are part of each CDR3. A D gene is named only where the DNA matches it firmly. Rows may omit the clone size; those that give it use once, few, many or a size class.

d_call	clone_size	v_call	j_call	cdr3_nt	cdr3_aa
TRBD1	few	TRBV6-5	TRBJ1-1	TGTGCCAGCAGTTCCTTAGCAGGGGGCCCTGGCACTGAAGCTTTCTTT	CASSSLAGGPGTEAFF
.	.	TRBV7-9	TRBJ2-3	TGTGCCAGCACCGAGTGGGGGACAGATACGCAGTATTTT	CASTEWGTDTQYF
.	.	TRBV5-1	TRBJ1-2	TGCGCCAGCGCTGCGGTTAACTATGGCTACACCTTC	CASAAVNYGYTF
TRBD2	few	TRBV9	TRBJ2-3	TGTGCCAGCAGCGTAGCCGGGAGGGAATCAGATACGCAGTATTTT	CASSVAGRESDTQYF
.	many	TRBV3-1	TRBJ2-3	TGTGCCAGCAGCCAAGGAGGGAAAGATACGCAGTATTTT	CASSQGGKDTQYF
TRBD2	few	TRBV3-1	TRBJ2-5	TGTGCCAGCAGCCATGGCTCCCCACTAGCGACCCGGGGACGAGAGACCCAGTACTTC	CASSHGSPLATRGRETQYF
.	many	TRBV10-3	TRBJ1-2	TGTGCCACCGCAGACAGTAACTATGGCTACACCTTC	CATADSNYGYTF
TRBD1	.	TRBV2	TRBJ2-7	TGTGCCAGCAGCGCCAGACAGGGTCGAGGGGCCTACGAGCAGTACTTC	CASSARQGRGAYEQYF
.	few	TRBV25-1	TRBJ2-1	TGTGCCAGCAGTGAGGGATACCGGATCAATGAGCAGTTCTTC	CASSEGYRINEQFF
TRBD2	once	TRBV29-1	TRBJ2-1	TGCAGCGTTGAACTCTGGACTAGCCCCGATGAGCAGTTCTTC	CSVELWTSPDEQFF
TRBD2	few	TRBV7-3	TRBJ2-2	TGTGCCAGCAGCTTAATCCCCCCGACTAGCGGGGGTGCCGGGGAGCTGTTTTTT	CASSLIPPTSGGAGELFF
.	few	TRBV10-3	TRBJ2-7	TGTGCCATCAGTGAGTCGAGACAGCTAGGAGAGCAGTACTTC	CAISESRQLGEQYF
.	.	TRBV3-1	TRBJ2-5	TGTGCCAGCAGCCAAGAAACCGGGACTCGAGAGACCCAGTACTTC	CASSQETGTRETQYF
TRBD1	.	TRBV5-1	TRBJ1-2	TGCGCCAGCAGGGCCGGGACAGGGGCCAACTATGGCTACACCTTC	CASRAGTGANYGYTF
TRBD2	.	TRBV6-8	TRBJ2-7	TGTGCCAGCAGACACAGGACTAGCGGGAGCAGAGAGCAGTACTTC	CASRHRTSGSREQYF
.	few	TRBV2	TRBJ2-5	TGTGCCAGCAGTGATTATGGGGCTTGGGGGCGCCAAGAGACCCAGTACTTC	CASSDYGAWGRQETQYF
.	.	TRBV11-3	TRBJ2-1	TGTGCCAGCAAGATGCGACAGAGCTCCTACAATGAGCAGTTCTTC	CASKMRQSSYNEQFF
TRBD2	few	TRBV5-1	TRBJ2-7	TGCGCCAGCAGCGATGGAACGGCGGGAGGGCTCGAGCAGTACTTC	CASSDGTAGGLEQYF
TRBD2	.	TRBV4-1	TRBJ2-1	TGCGCCAGCAGCCAAGTAACGGGAGGGCCGTACAATGAGCAGTTCTTC	CASSQVTGGPYNEQFF
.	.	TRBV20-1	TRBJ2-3	TGCAGTGCGGTCACCTATTCTAGCACAGATACGCAGTATTTT	CSAVTYSSTDTQYF
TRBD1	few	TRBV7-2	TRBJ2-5	TGTGCCAGCAGCGCTCAGGGGGCGGGGGAGACCCAGTACTTC	CASSAQGAGETQYF
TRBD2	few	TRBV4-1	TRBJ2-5	TGCGCCAGCAGCCAAGGGGTTACTAGCGGGGGGGCCCGAGAGACCCAGTACTTC	CASSQGVTSGGARETQYF
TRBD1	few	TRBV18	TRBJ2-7	TGTGCCAGCTCACCACGTCCTTCGACAGGGGGCCTCTACGAGCAGTACTTC	CASSPRPSTGGLYEQYF
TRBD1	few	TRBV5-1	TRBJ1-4	TGCGCCAGCAGCTGGGGACGGACAGGGGCAAATGAAAAACTGTTTTTT	CASSWGRTGANEKLFF
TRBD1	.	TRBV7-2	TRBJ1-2	TGTGCCAGCAGCTCAGCCTACCGGGGGACAGGGAACGGCTACACCTTC	CASSSAYRGTGNGYTF
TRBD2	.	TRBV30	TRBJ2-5	TGTGCCTGGGCGCTCGGGAGGTACCAAGAGACCCAGTACTTC	CAWALGRYQETQYF
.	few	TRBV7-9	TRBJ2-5	TGTGCCAGTAACCGGGACCTTCCAACCCAGTACTTC	CASNRDLPTQYF
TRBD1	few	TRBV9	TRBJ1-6	TGTGCCAGCAGCGTAGGTTCAGGGGGAACGTCACCCCTCCACTTT	CASSVGSGGTSPLHF
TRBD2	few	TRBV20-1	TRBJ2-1	TGCAGTGCCCTAGCCGGGAGACTAGCGGGAGATATCAATGAGCAGTTCTTC	CSALAGRLAGDINEQFF
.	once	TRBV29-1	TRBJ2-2	TGCAGCGTCCTGGGGGACACCGGGGAGCTGTTTTTT	CSVLGDTGELFF
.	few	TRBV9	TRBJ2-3	TGTGCCAGCAGCGTTGGATCTAGAATCCCTAGCACAGATACGCAGTATTTT	CASSVGSRIPSTDTQYF
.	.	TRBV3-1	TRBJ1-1	TGTGCCAGCAGCCAAGATCGGGTCCAGTCTGAAGCTTTCTTT	CASSQDRVQSEAFF
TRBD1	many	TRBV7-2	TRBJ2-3	TGTGCCAGCAGCCGCCGGGACAGGGGGGGGACAGATACGCAGTATTTT	CASSRRDRGGTDTQYF
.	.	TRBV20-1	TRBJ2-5	TGCAGTGCTAGCCCCCAAGGCGACGGACAAGAGACCCAGTACTTC	CSASPQGDGQETQYF
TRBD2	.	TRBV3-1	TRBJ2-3	TGTGCCAGCAGCCAAGGCGCTAGCGGTAGGATAGATACGCAGTATTTT	CASSQGASGRIDTQYF
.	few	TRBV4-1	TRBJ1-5	TGCGCCAGCAGCCAACCAGCGGGACCTGGATATCAGCCCCAGCATTTT	CASSQPAGPGYQPQHF
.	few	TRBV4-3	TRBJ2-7	TGCGCCAGCAGCCAAGATGCGACAGGAGGGGGGCAGTACTTC	CASSQDATGGGQYF
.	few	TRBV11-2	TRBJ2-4	TGTGCCAGCAGCTTACAGATCGTGCCGAAACGCATTCAGTACTTC	CASSLQIVPKRIQYF
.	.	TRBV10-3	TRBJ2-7	TGTGCCATCAGGCCGGACAGCCATGGATTCTACGAGCAGTACTTC	CAIRPDSHGFYEQYF
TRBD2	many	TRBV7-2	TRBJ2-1	TGTGCCAGCAGCTTAGGGGGGTCGGCGGGAGGGCAGTTCTTC	CASSLGGSAGGQFF
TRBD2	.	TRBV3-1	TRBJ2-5	TGTGCCAGCAGCCAGGGGGGGGTAGGGCGGTTAGAGACCCAGTACTTC	CASSQGGVGRLETQYF
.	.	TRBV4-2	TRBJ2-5	TGTGCCAGCAGCCAAGATACCACAGGACAAGAGACCCAGTACTTC	CASSQDTTGQETQYF
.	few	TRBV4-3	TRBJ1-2	TGCGCCAGCAGCCATCCCCAGGGGAAAGGCTACACCTTC	CASSHPQGKGYTF
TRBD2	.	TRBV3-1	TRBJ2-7	TGTGCCAGCAGCCGCCTCACTAGCGGCTCCTACGAGCAGTACTTC	CASSRLTSGSYEQYF
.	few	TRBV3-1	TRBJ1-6	TGTGCCAGCAGCCAAGTCCGCGGTAATTCACCCCTCCACTTT	CASSQVRGNSPLHF
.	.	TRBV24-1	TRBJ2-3	TGTGCCACCAGTGACTCTCCCTCTCTTAACACAGATACGCAGTATTTT	CATSDSPSLNTDTQYF
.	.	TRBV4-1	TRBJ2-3	TGCGCCAGCAGCCAAGTCTGGATTCGGTTTGGCAGGTCCTCCACAGATACGCAGTATTTT	CASSQVWIRFGRSSTDTQYF
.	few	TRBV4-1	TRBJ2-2	TGCGCCAGCAGCCAGGGGGCCTCTTACACCGGGGAGCTGTTTTTT	CASSQGASYTGELFF
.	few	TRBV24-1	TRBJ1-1	TGTGCCACCAGTGACGGGGCCATGAACACTGAAGCTTTCTTT	CATSDGAMNTEAFF
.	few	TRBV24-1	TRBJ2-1	TGTGCCACCAGTGAGGACAATGAGCAGTTCTTC	CATSEDNEQFF
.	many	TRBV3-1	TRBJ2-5	TGTGCCAGCAGCCAAGGGATGGCGCTCCGACAAGAGACCCAGTACTTC	CASSQGMALRQETQYF
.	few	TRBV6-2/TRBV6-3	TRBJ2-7	TGTGCCAGCAGTTACTTTGGCGACGAGCAGTACTTC	CASSYFGDEQYF
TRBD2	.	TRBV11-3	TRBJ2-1	TGTGCCAGCAGCTCCGGACTAGCGGGAGGGTGGTACAATGAGCAGTTCTTC	CASSSGLAGGWYNEQFF